This section outlines one T cell receptor beta chain sequence together with its context. This entry is derived from a study of blood T cell repertoires in COVID-19. Authors' data handling: Estimation of nucleated cell counts was performed using reference gene primer amplification. Sequencing was performed with immunoSEQ multiplex PCR; in TCRdb, only in-frame clones are kept and a portion is missing. D and trimming come from the DNA, and the V and J calls and clone size come from that table. The sample contains a few hundred thousand clones, 90% of which appear only once. The ends lost 2 bases at V and 2 bases at J; junction bases unmatched: 8. Germline CDR1 is LNHDA and CDR2 is SQIVND (reference sequence). The CDR3 has 17 amino acids.

This TCR derives from a woman aged 55-69 years with COVID-19, enrolled during active disease. The rearrangement joins TRBV19 to TRBJ1-5, with 8 bases identical to TRBD1. Sequenced input: peripheral blood. The CDR3 is CASSISSGGLGNQPQHF. The CDR3 region has the DNA TGTGCCAGTAGTATATCGTCAGGGGGCTTAGGCAATCAGCCCCAGCATTTT.